Each of the 20 T cell receptor beta chains below was sequenced from the same sample in a study of blood T cells in healthy people across ages. A second PCR of 7 to 11 cycles used a sample-barcoded 5' primer and a J-beta primer mix. Each CDR3 protein is one row after TCRdb ran MiXCR on the 5' RACE reads. The sample holds some 1.7 million distinct CDR3 sequences, 25% to 30% seen once. Sequencing used blood. All receptors come from a woman in her twenties or thirties in good health.

In this sample, this clonotype turned up many times. The rearrangement uses TRBV20-1 and TRBJ2-1, with TRBD1 matching 7 bases. The germline V gene has CDR1 DFQATT and CDR2 SNEGSKA (reference sequence). The V and J ends lost 1 base and 12 bases, in that order; junction bases with no gene match: 18. The CDR3 consists of 16 residues. The CDR3 DNA is TGCAGTGCTAGAGCACCGGTCAGGGGATCGGCAGGGGGGCAGTTCTTC. This gives the protein CSARAPVRGSAGGQFF.

The chain employs TRBV27 and TRBJ2-7; no clear D. The CDR3 covers 14 residues. Germline V gives CDR1 MNHEY, CDR2 SMNVEV (reference sequence). Trimming took off 6 bases at V and 3 bases at J, with 15 bases between the two ends. CDR3 in DNA: TGTGCCAGCAGCCAATCCTTCGGTCGCTACGAGCAGTACTTC. Its translation: CASSQSFGRYEQYF.

At least ten counts were recorded for this clonotype. The chain couples TRBV29-1 to TRBJ2-3; 13 bases match TRBD2. The CDR3 length is 14 residues. Trimming removed 6 bases from V and 0 bases from J; junction bases left unmatched: 0. Germline-derived CDR1 and CDR2 are SQVTM and ANQGSEA. CDR3 amino acids: CSVTSGGSTDTQYF. CDR3 in DNA: TGCAGCGTGACTAGCGGGGGGAGCACAGATACGCAGTATTTT.

The gene calls are TRBV28 and TRBJ1-6, with unresolved D. V lost 10 bases and J 4 bases, leaving 17 bases between the germline ends. The CDR3 has 15 residues. Per germline, CDR1 MDHEN and CDR2 SYDVKM. Here the CDR3 DNA reads TGTGCCACCGATCCTGAGGGTTCGTATAATTCACCCCTCCACTTT. Translation: CATDPEGSYNSPLHF.

This clonotype has a handful of counts. The chain has TRBV29-1 and TRBJ1-5, with D perhaps TRBD1 (5 bases). Per germline, CDR1 SQVTM and CDR2 ANQGSEA. The CDR3 is 13 residues long. V dropped 4 bases and J dropped 4 bases, with 11 bases sitting between them. Written as DNA, the CDR3 is TGCAGCGTTGCAGCGGGGCCGAATCAGCCCCAGCATTTT. It specifies CSVAAGPNQPQHF.

This sequence joins TRBV30 and TRBJ1-4; TRBD1 aligns across 7 bases. The CDR3 sequence is 13 residues long. Per germline, CDR1 GTSNPN and CDR2 SVGIG (reference sequence). With V trimmed by 6 bases and J by 7 bases, 8 bases remained unmatched. Here the CDR3 reads CACQQGWGEKLFF. The CDR3 nucleotides are TGTGCCTGCCAACAGGGGTGGGGTGAAAAACTGTTTTTT.

This clonotype was seen only a few times. This chain connects TRBV5-1 to TRBJ2-1; D possibly corresponds to TRBD2 (5 bases). The V gene's germline CDR1 is SGHRS and CDR2 YFSETQ. V was shortened by 4 bases and J by 3 bases, with 8 bases between the two germline ends. This CDR3 comprises 13 residues. The CDR3 loop reads CASSTTSYNEQFF. As DNA, the CDR3 is TGCGCCAGCAGCACAACTAGCTACAATGAGCAGTTCTTC.

The rearrangement links TRBV20-1 to TRBJ2-5, with TRBD2 matching 13 bases. The germline gives CDR1 DFQATT, CDR2 SNEGSKA (reference sequence). The V gene end was trimmed by 5 bases and the J gene end by 2 bases; junction bases not matched to a gene: 8. The CDR3 sequence is 16 residues long. CDR3 nucleotides: TGCAGTGCTCCCCCGACTAGCGGGGGGCCTCAAGAGACCCAGTACTTC. Protein sequence: CSAPPTSGGPQETQYF.

The chain employs TRBV10-3 and TRBJ2-7, with TRBD1 identical over 7 bases. The junction had 9 bases not matched to a gene; V was cut back by 6 bases and J by 4 bases. Germline CDR1 reads ENHRY; CDR2 reads SYGVKD. The CDR3 totals 14 residues. The CDR3 loop is CAISRDEDRYEQYF. The CDR3 DNA follows: TGTGCCATCAGCCGAGACGAGGACAGGTACGAGCAGTACTTC.

This clonotype was counted only a few times. The rearrangement links TRBV6-6 to TRBJ1-2, with unresolved D. This CDR3 is built from 15 residues. V gave up 2 bases and J gave up 8 bases, with 18 bases separating them. CDR1 is MNHNY, CDR2 SVGAGI, per germline (reference sequence). The CDR3 here is CASSYVTRMVVGYTF. In nucleotides, the CDR3 is TGTGCCAGCAGTTACGTTACCCGGATGGTTGTCGGCTACACCTTC.

This clonotype was counted between two and nine times. V gene TRBV6-2 or TRBV6-3 combines with J gene TRBJ1-2, with 7 bases identical to TRBD1. Germline V CDR1 and CDR2: MNHEY, SVGEGT. J gave up 3 bases and V 5 bases, and 12 bases lay outside the gene matches. The length of the CDR3 is 16 residues. The CDR3 DNA reads as TGTGCCAGCAGTACTTACCGAAGGGGGCATGACTATGGCTACACCTTC. It yields the protein CASSTYRRGHDYGYTF.

This sequence joins TRBV10-3 and TRBJ1-1; TRBD1 might be the D (5 bases). The V and J ends lost 6 bases and 0 bases respectively, with 20 bases between them. CDR3 size: 17 residues. In germline, CDR1 is ENHRY, CDR2 SYGVKD. CDR3 protein: CAISLHAGGRMNTEAFF. In DNA form, the CDR3 reads TGTGCCATCAGCCTACATGCGGGGGGACGCATGAACACTGAAGCTTTCTTT.

This clonotype was counted only a few times. The CDR3 is CASSDGQCYEQYF. Here the CDR3 DNA reads TGTGCCAGCAGCGACGGACAGTGCTACGAGCAGTACTTC. This chain links TRBV12-3 or TRBV12-4 with TRBJ2-7; perhaps TRBD1 as D (6 bases). Deletions cut 6 bases from V and 3 bases from J, with 12 bases between. The CDR3 consists of 13 residues.

The CDR3 is CSARDVVVYNSPLHF. CDR3 in DNA: TGCAGTGCTAGAGATGTGGTCGTCTATAATTCACCCCTCCACTTT. V and J are TRBV20-1 and TRBJ1-6; D gene ambiguous. Germline loops: CDR1 DFQATT, CDR2 SNEGSKA (reference sequence). Trimming stripped 0 bases from V and 3 bases from J, with 9 bases between. This CDR3 contains 15 residues.

Many counts were recorded for this clonotype. V and J are TRBV29-1 and TRBJ2-7; TRBD2 aligns across 8 bases. Germline-derived CDR1 and CDR2 are SQVTM and ANQGSEA. The CDR3 is 13 amino acids. Unmatched junction bases numbered 7, after V lost 7 bases and J lost 2 bases. The CDR3 coding sequence is TGCAGCGGACTGCAAGCGGGAGCCTACGAGCAGTACTTC. Translation gives CSGLQAGAYEQYF.

This clonotype has at least ten counts. V gene TRBV7-2 combines with J gene TRBJ2-1, with D uncertain. V lost 2 bases and J 8 bases, leaving 13 bases between the germline ends. The germline V gene has CDR1 SGHTA and CDR2 FQGNSA. CDR3 size: 14 residues. For the CDR3, the DNA is TGTGCCAGCAGCTTAAACAGTCGGGTTTATGAGCAGTTCTTC. The encoded protein is CASSLNSRVYEQFF.

DNA for the CDR3: TGCAGCGTTGTGGTAGAGACGGACTCGCCCCAGCATTTT. This encodes CSVVVETDSPQHF. The V gene is TRBV29-1, the J gene TRBJ1-5; the D is unclear. The CDR3 runs 13 residues. The germline V gene has CDR1 SQVTM and CDR2 ANQGSEA. The V end lost 4 bases, the J end lost 9 bases, and 16 bases lay between the germline ends.

The rearrangement links TRBV20-1 to TRBJ2-1; 9 nucleotides align to TRBD2. This CDR3 has 14 residues. Germline CDR1 is DFQATT and CDR2 is SNEGSKA (reference sequence). V shed 0 bases, J shed 9 bases, and the junction held 6 bases outside the gene matches. The CDR3 DNA reads TGCAGTGCTAGAGATCTTATAGCGGGAGCTGAGCAGTTCTTC. As protein: CSARDLIAGAEQFF.

The CDR3 region is CASSPTGGGAAPEQYF. In DNA form, the CDR3 reads TGTGCCAGCAGTCCCACTGGCGGGGGGGCTGCTCCCGAGCAGTACTTC. V usage is TRBV27 and J usage is TRBJ2-7; 9 nucleotides line up with TRBD2. CDR3 length: 16 amino acids. Germline CDR1 MNHEY, CDR2 SMNVEV (reference sequence). J lost 6 bases, V lost 5 bases, and 14 bases had no gene match.

This clonotype was observed at least ten times. The rearrangement uses TRBV20-1 and TRBJ2-5; D is possibly TRBD1 (5 bases). Trimming took off 3 bases at V and 5 bases at J, with 19 bases between the two ends. The CDR3 runs 15 residues. Germline V gene lookup returns CDR1 DFQATT and CDR2 SNEGSKA (reference sequence). CDR3 region: CSARRTDRSVETQYF. The CDR3 DNA reads TGCAGTGCTAGGAGGACCGACAGATCCGTGGAGACCCAGTACTTC.